Listed here are 16 T cell receptor beta chains from one sample, sequenced in a study of T cells after yellow fever vaccination. Each CDR3 protein is one row after TCRdb ran MiXCR on the 5' RACE reads. Of about 350,000 distinct CDR3 sequences listed, about 8.3% are singletons. This specimen was PBMCs, taken roughly 46 days after the first yellow fever vaccination. Receptors originate from a man between 18 and 35 years old who received the YFV17D yellow fever vaccine.

V is TRBV4-3 and J is TRBJ2-2; 9 nucleotides agree with TRBD1. V shed 8 bases and J 4 bases; nucleotides not matched to a gene: 5. Per germline, CDR1 LGHNA and CDR2 YSLEER. This CDR3 has 14 amino acids. This CDR3 is CASGTGRGTGELFF. The CDR3, as DNA: TGCGCCAGCGGGACAGGGCGGGGCACCGGGGAGCTGTTTTTT.

The gene calls are TRBV5-4 and TRBJ2-5; D perhaps matches TRBD1 (6 bases). V lost 4 bases, J lost 0 bases, and 10 bases lay in between. This CDR3 has 14 amino acids. Germline V gene data show CDR1 as SGHNT and CDR2 as YYREEE (reference sequence). The CDR3, as DNA: TGTGCCAGCAGCCCTGGACAGTACCAAGAGACCCAGTACTTC. It specifies CASSPGQYQETQYF.

This clonotype was seen just once. The gene calls are TRBV3-1 and TRBJ1-5; the D gene is possibly TRBD1 (6 bases). V was pared by 0 bases and J by 9 bases, with 27 bases between. CDR3 length equals 19 residues. CDR1 and CDR2 (germline): LGHDT, YNNKEL (reference sequence). The CDR3 spells CASSQDPPGAPFLRWPQHF. DNA of the CDR3: TGTGCCAGCAGCCAAGATCCCCCGGGGGCCCCCTTCCTGAGATGGCCCCAGCATTTT.

A few counts support this clonotype. V usage is TRBV29-1 and J usage is TRBJ1-1; D is ambiguous. The CDR3 runs 13 residues. The V end lost 4 bases, the J end lost 2 bases, and 11 bases lay between the germline ends. CDR1 SQVTM and CDR2 ANQGSEA come from the germline V gene. CDR3 coding DNA: TGCAGCGTTGCGCTCTTCGATAACACTGAAGCTTTCTTT. It is translated as CSVALFDNTEAFF.

The V gene is TRBV6-1, the J gene TRBJ1-1; D gene ambiguous. The CDR3 has 13 residues. The V gene lost 8 bases and the J gene lost 1 base, with 11 bases spanning the gap. Germline V CDR1 and CDR2: MNHNS, SASEGT. Here the CDR3 reads CASGNPRNTEAFF. The CDR3 bases are TGTGCCAGCGGGAACCCAAGGAACACTGAAGCTTTCTTT.

This clonotype was seen repeatedly, ten times or more. The rearrangement uses TRBV12-3 or TRBV12-4 and TRBJ2-5, with TRBD2 matching over 10 bases. V lost 2 bases, J lost 6 bases, and 9 bases stayed unmatched. This CDR3 is built from 16 residues. CDR3 region: CASSLLAGADVQTQYF. The CDR3 nucleotides read TGTGCCAGCAGTTTACTAGCGGGGGCCGATGTCCAGACCCAGTACTTC.

This chain joins TRBV2 and TRBJ2-1; 9 positions agree with TRBD1. V trimming: 6 bases; J trimming: 6 bases; junction bases outside the gene matches: 9. The CDR3 loop spans 15 amino acids. Germline values: CDR1 SNHLY, CDR2 FYNNEI. The CDR3 DNA reads TGTGCCAGCAGGTTACAGGGGGCCCCGTCCAATGAGCAGTTCTTC. It yields the protein CASRLQGAPSNEQFF.

This clonotype came up a few times. The chain carries TRBV5-1 and TRBJ2-5; no clear D gene. The CDR3 runs to 15 residues. V lost 1 base and J 3 bases, leaving 13 bases between the germline ends. The germline gives CDR1 SGHRS, CDR2 YFSETQ. In DNA form, the CDR3 reads TGCGCCAGCAGCTTGTCTCCAACCCCAAAAGAGACCCAGTACTTC. Protein product: CASSLSPTPKETQYF. Looking up the rest from reference TRBV5-1 and TRBJ2-5 gives the full variable domain: KAGVTQTPRYLIKTRGQQVTLSCSPISGHRSVSWYQQTPGQGLQFLFEYFSETQRNKGNFPGRFSGRQFSNSRSEMNVSTLELGDSALYLCASSLSPTPKETQYFGPGTRLLVL.

This clonotype was seen only a few times. The V and J genes are TRBV7-7 and TRBJ2-2; 11 positions match TRBD2. The CDR3 spans 16 residues. The germline V gene has CDR1 SSHAT and CDR2 FNYEAQ (reference sequence). V was pared by 5 bases and J by 3 bases, with 5 bases of the junction left unmatched. CDR3 bases: TGTGCCAGCAGCCTGACTAGCGGGGCGTACACCGGGGAGCTGTTTTTT. Translating it yields CASSLTSGAYTGELFF.

The chain uses TRBV29-1 and TRBJ2-2; D tentatively reads TRBD1 or TRBD2 (5 bases each). In germline, CDR1 is SQVTM, CDR2 ANQGSEA. The germline V and J ends were trimmed by 6 bases and 8 bases, with 19 bases remaining between them. CDR3 length equals 14 residues. This chain's CDR3 is CSVRREGLSGELFF. The CDR3 coding sequence is TGCAGCGTGCGCCGAGAGGGGCTTTCTGGGGAGCTGTTTTTT.

The rearrangement joins TRBV9 to TRBJ1-1; TRBD1 might be the D (5 bases). Trimming took off 4 bases at V and 1 base at J, with 14 bases between the two ends. The CDR3 contains 15 residues. The germline gives CDR1 SGDLS, CDR2 YYNGEE. The CDR3 DNA sequence: TGTGCCAGCAGCTCCGGTGGGACTACGAACACTGAAGCTTTCTTT. This gives the protein CASSSGGTTNTEAFF.

The chain carries TRBV9 and TRBJ1-6; perhaps TRBD1 as D (6 bases). The germline V gene encodes CDR1 SGDLS and CDR2 YYNGEE. The length of the CDR3 is 13 residues. Between the trimmed V and J ends, which lost 5 bases and 10 bases, there was a span of 13 bases. The CDR3 here is CASSPKGGSPLHF. CDR3 coding DNA: TGTGCCAGCAGTCCTAAGGGGGGATCACCCCTCCACTTT.

This clonotype was observed many times. The V and J genes are TRBV13 and TRBJ2-7, with D perhaps given as TRBD1 or TRBD2 (5 bases each). There are 13 residues in the CDR3. Germline lookup yields CDR1 PRHDT and CDR2 FYEKMQ (reference sequence). V lost 4 bases and J 5 bases, leaving 12 bases between the germline ends. In DNA form, the CDR3 reads TGTGCCAGCAGCTCCTTGGGGGACCACGAGCAGTACGTC. It translates to CASSSLGDHEQYV.

This clonotype was observed a few times. The chain employs TRBV19 and TRBJ1-2; the D is unclear. Trimming cost V 4 bases and J 1 base, with 7 bases left between them. The CDR3 length is 13 residues. Germline CDR1 is LNHDA and CDR2 is SQIVND (reference sequence). The CDR3: CASSTGRNYGYTF. The CDR3 nucleotides are TGTGCCAGTAGTACCGGACGTAACTATGGCTACACCTTC.

This clonotype was seen at least ten times. The V and J genes are TRBV7-3 and TRBJ2-5, with 8 bases lining up with TRBD1. The germline V gene has CDR1 SGHTA and CDR2 FQGTGA. The trim removed 5 bases at V and 4 bases at J, leaving 3 bases unmatched. This CDR3 contains 13 residues. CDR3 amino acids: CASSQGAGETQYF. CDR3 coding DNA: TGTGCCAGCAGCCAGGGGGCAGGAGAGACCCAGTACTTC.

V and J are TRBV7-2 and TRBJ2-5; D is perhaps TRBD1 (6 bases). This CDR3 is built from 15 residues. The germline V gene encodes CDR1 SGHTA and CDR2 FQGNSA. V was trimmed by 5 bases and J by 2 bases, leaving 15 bases between them. CDR3 in DNA: TGTGCCAGCAGCAGGGGGACACCAATTCAAGAGACCCAGTACTTC. Its translation is CASSRGTPIQETQYF.